A selection of T cell receptor beta chains follows, all from one sample in a study of cytomegalovirus exposure and HLA in healthy donors. The assay was immunoSEQ multiplex PCR, and TCRdb's table has in-frame clones only and misses some. The repertoire holds some 140,000 clones, with 72% as singletons. The source material was PBMCs. Receptor source: a man aged 45-65 years in good health and CMV-seropositive. Each CDR3 is given with its conserved first and last residue. D genes are given only for firm matches. Only part of the rows carry a size: once, few, many, or a class if the clone is expanded.

V gene,J gene,clone size,D gene,CDR3 DNA,CDR3 protein
TRBV19,TRBJ2-5,once,TRBD1,TGTGCCAGTAGTATACGAACAGGGGGCCAAGAGACCCAGTACTTC,CASSIRTGGQETQYF
TRBV29-1,TRBJ2-5,NA,NA,TGCAGCGTTTTTGGTGTCAAGGGGTACCAAGAGACCCAGTACTTC,CSVFGVKGYQETQYF
TRBV7-9,TRBJ1-4,once,NA,TGTGCCAGCAGCTTGGGGTCAGGGGATGAAAAACTGTTTTTT,CASSLGSGDEKLFF
TRBV28,TRBJ1-1,NA,TRBD1,TGTGCCAGCAGTCGCCGAGAAATCTACAGGGGGGCTGAAGCTTTCTTT,CASSRREIYRGAEAFF
TRBV18,TRBJ2-3,NA,TRBD1,TGTGCCAGCTCACAAGACAGGGCTGGCACAGATACGCAGTATTTT,CASSQDRAGTDTQYF
TRBV5-1,TRBJ2-6,many,NA,TGCGCCAGCAGCCTAACTGGGGCCAACGTCCTGACTTTC,CASSLTGANVLTF
TRBV5-1,TRBJ2-7,once,TRBD1,TGCGCCAGCAGCGCAACCGGGACAGGCGTTTCCTACGAGCAGTACTTC,CASSATGTGVSYEQYF
TRBV11-2,TRBJ1-1,NA,TRBD1,TGTGCCAGCAGCTTATTCACAGGGGGCGCTGAAGCTTTCTTT,CASSLFTGGAEAFF
TRBV19,TRBJ2-5,NA,TRBD1,TGTGCCAGTAGTCTTGGACAGGGGGGGCTTGAGACCCAGTACTTC,CASSLGQGGLETQYF
TRBV5-1,TRBJ2-7,few,NA,TGCGCCAGCAGCTTGGTGAGTGGGACAACCAACGAGCAGTACTTC,CASSLVSGTTNEQYF
TRBV15,TRBJ2-3,NA,TRBD1,TGTGCCACCAGCAGCGAGACAGGGGCCCTCACAGATACGCAGTATTTT,CATSSETGALTDTQYF
TRBV5-1,TRBJ1-2,NA,TRBD1,TGCGCCAGCAGTCCGGGACAGGGGGCTTCTAACTATGGCTACACCTTC,CASSPGQGASNYGYTF
TRBV6-6,TRBJ1-2,NA,NA,TGTGCCAGCAGTTACGAGACAGATGGTATTCATGGCTACACCTTC,CASSYETDGIHGYTF
TRBV27,TRBJ1-2,NA,NA,TGTGCCAGCAGTTTTCTCCCGGCCGAGAACTATGGCTGCACCTTC,CASSFLPAENYGCTF
TRBV10-1,TRBJ1-3,NA,NA,TGCGCCAGCAGCGTTACAGGGACTGGAAACACCATATATTTT,CASSVTGTGNTIYF